This TCR beta chain emerged from a study of blood T cells in healthy people across ages. PCR was performed a second time for roughly 7 to 12 cycles using a sample-barcoded 5' primer and a J-beta primer mix. TCRdb recomputed calls from the 5' RACE reads with MiXCR, one row per CDR3 protein. The sample lists hundreds of thousands of distinct CDR3 sequences, more than 40% occurring once. This clonotype was found a few times. CDR1 is SGHDN, CDR2 FVKESK, per germline. V was pared by 4 bases and J by 12 bases, with 9 bases of the junction left unmatched. The CDR3 consists of 16 residues. Healthy individuals of Caucasian origin from Russia, aged roughly 6 to 90, served as donors. Each sample provided at least 5 micrograms of extracted total RNA.

The clonotype originates from a woman aged 55-70 years in good health. The chain combines TRBV14 with TRBJ2-1; 16 bases align to TRBD2. Material for sequencing was blood. In DNA form, the CDR3 reads TGTGCCAGCAGCCGAGGAGGGACTAGCGGGAGGGGTGGGCAGTTCTTC. This encodes CASSRGGTSGRGGQFF. The entire variable domain, with the rest obtained from reference TRBV14 and TRBJ2-1, is as follows: EAGVTQFPSHSVIEKGQTVTLRCDPISGHDNLYWYRRVMGKEIKFLLHFVKESKQDESGMPNNRFLAERTGGTYSTLKVQPAELEDSGVYFCASSRGGTSGRGGQFFGPGTRLTVL.